The entry below describes one TCR beta chain. This sample is drawn from a study of blood T cell repertoires in COVID-19. Study-level information: Researchers got acute and convalescent COVID-19 samples from the United States, Italy and Spain. T cells, B-cell-depleted T cells, or PBMCs provided the cDNA or gDNA that served as material.

The CDR3 is 17 amino acids. V gave up 6 bases and J gave up 3 bases, with 23 bases separating them. CDR1 is SGHKS and CDR2 is YYEKEE in the germline V gene (reference sequence). Method: immunoSEQ multiplex PCR; TCRdb's copy keeps in-frame clones and lacks some. The table records 60,000 to 90,000 clones, approximately 80% of them present only once. Sequencing was done on a sample of peripheral blood. The clonotype comes from a man aged 55 to 70 with active or convalescent COVID-19. The rearrangement joins TRBV5-5 to TRBJ2-3; D is uncertain. This CDR3 reads CASIPAQRARSTDTQYF. The CDR3 bases are TGTGCCAGCATCCCGGCCCAACGCGCTAGATCTACAGATACGCAGTATTTT.